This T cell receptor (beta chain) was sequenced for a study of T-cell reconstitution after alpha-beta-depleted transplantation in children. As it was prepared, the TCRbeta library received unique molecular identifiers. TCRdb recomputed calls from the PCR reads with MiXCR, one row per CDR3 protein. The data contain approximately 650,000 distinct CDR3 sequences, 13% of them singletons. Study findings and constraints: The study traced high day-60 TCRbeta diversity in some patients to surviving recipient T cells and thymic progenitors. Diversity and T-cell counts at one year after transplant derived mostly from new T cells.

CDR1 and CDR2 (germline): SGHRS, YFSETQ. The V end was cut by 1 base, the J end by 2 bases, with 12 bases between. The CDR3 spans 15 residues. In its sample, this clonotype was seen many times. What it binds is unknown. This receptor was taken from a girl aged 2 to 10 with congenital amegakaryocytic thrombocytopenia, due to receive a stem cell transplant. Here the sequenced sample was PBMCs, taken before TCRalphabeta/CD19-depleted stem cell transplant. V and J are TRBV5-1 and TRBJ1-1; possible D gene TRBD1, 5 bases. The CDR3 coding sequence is TGCGCCAGCAGCTTGAGGGGCCTCTCCAACACTGAAGCTTTCTTT. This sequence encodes CASSLRGLSNTEAFF.